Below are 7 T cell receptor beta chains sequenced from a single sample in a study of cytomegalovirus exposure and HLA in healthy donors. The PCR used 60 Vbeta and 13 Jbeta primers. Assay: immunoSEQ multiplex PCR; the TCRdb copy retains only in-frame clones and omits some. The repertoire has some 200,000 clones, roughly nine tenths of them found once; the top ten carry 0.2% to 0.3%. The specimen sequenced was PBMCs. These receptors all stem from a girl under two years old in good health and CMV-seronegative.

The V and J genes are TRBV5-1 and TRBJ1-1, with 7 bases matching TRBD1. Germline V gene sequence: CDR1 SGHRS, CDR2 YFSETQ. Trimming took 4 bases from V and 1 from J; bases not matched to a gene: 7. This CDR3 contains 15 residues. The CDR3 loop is CASSPRQGPNTEAFF. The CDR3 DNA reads TGCGCCAGCAGCCCGAGACAGGGACCGAACACTGAAGCTTTCTTT.

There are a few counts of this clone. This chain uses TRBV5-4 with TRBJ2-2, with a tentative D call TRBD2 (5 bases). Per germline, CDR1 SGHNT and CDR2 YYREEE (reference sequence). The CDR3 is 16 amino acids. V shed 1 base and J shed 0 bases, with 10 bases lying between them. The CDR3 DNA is TGTGCCAGCAGCTTGAGAAAGCGGACGAACACCGGGGAGCTGTTTTTT. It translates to CASSLRKRTNTGELFF.

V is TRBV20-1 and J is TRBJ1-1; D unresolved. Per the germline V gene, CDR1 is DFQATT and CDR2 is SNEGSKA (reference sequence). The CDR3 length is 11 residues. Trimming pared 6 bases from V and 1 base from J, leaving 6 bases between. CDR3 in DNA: TGCAGTGCCAAATGGAACACTGAAGCTTTCTTT. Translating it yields CSAKWNTEAFF.

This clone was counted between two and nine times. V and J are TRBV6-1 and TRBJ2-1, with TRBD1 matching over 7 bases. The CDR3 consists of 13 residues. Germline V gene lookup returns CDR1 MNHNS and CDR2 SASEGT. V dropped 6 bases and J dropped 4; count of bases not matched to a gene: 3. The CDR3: CASRRDSYNEQFF. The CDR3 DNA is TGTGCCAGCAGGAGGGACAGTTACAATGAGCAGTTCTTC.

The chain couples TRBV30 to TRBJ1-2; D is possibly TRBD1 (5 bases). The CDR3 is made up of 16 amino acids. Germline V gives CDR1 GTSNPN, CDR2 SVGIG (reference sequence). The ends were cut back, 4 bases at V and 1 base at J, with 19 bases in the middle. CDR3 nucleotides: TGTGCCTGGACCGTAATAGGGGCAGAACTTAACTATGGCTACACCTTC. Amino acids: CAWTVIGAELNYGYTF.

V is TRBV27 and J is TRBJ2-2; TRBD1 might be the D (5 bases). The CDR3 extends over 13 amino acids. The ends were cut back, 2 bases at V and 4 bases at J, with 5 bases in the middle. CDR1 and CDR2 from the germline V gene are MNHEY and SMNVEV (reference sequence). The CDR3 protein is CASSLQGTGELFF. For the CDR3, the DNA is TGTGCCAGCAGTTTACAGGGCACCGGGGAGCTGTTTTTT.

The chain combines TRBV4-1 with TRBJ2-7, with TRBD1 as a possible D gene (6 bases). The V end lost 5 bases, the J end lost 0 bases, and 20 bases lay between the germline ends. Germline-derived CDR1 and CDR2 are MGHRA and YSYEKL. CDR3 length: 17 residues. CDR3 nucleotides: TGCGCCAGCAGCTACTTACCGGGACAAGTTAGCTCCTACGAGCAGTACTTC. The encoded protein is CASSYLPGQVSSYEQYF.